This TCR beta chain was observed in a study of kidney transplant recipient with SARS-CoV-2 infection (dated by TCRdb to the early 2020s). The sample was run on an Illumina MiSeq. Profiling of the peripheral T cell repertoire was carried out for human TCRbeta genes. The authors' analysis ran thus. To account for variability over time, differences in clonotype abundance were tested using beta-binomial modelling. Expanded clonotypes were screened against the ImmuneCODE reference database of SARS-CoV-2-associated TCRs and were mapped to viral genome regions. Additional repertoire analyses examined TRBV gene usage, CDR3 length, CDR3 amino acid overlap between time points, distributions of clonotype abundance, and Jaccard similarity. TCRdb took the public reads, trimmed them with fastp at Q25, ran MiXCR for clone calling and kept in-frame beta chains. Rows are combined by CDR3 protein, so each entry shows the most common genes and DNA. The V and J calls shown here were made by TCRdb, not taken from the authors' results. The table for this sample lists 200,000 to 250,000 distinct CDR3 sequences; around 30% of them were counted only once. The top ten clonotypes cover more than 6.5% of the sample.

Worth noting for this clonotype: This receptor's antigen is unknown. With a much larger clone just one base away, this may be a read error.

From the cysteine through the phenylalanine, the CDR3 covers 14 amino acids. The retained sequence is limited to the CDR3, 42 bases, with the frame set at the first base. Based on the germline V gene, the CDR1 and CDR2 sequences are SGHNT and YENEEA. The time point label on this specimen signifies: pre-pandemic baseline sample and day 111 after first positive SARS-CoV-2 test. The receptor was isolated from a male patient between 25 and 40 years old who had COVID-19 and was a kidney transplant recipient. Some T cells may originate with the graft donor following a transplant. Material: a blood sample, obtained at baseline and on day 111 from a kidney transplant recipient. The sequence is built from TRBV11-3 and TRBJ2-5; a tentative D match to TRBD2 spans 6 bases. The DNA end lines up better with TRBJ2-1; the J call may be wrong. The DNA sequence is given as TGTGCCAGCATCCGGACGGAGGGAGATGCGACCCAGTTCTTC. Its protein product is CASIRTEGDATQFF.